The 20 T cell receptor beta chains below all came from one sample that was sequenced in a study of control samples from healthy donors and cancer patients. Measured with immunoSEQ multiplex PCR; TCRdb has only the in-frame clones, and not every one. The data contain some 220,000 clones, 85% to 95% of them singletons. Source material: blood. The origin of the receptors is a man aged 45 to 65 in good health.

The gene calls are TRBV10-2 and TRBJ1-2; D not resolved. In germline, CDR1 is WSHSY, CDR2 SAAADI. The CDR3 runs to 13 residues. Deletions cut 5 bases from V and 4 bases from J, with 11 bases between. The CDR3 protein is CASSFDTAYGYTF. CDR3 DNA: TGCGCCAGCAGTTTCGACACGGCCTATGGCTACACCTTC.

The chain combines TRBV10-1 with TRBJ1-3; D possibly corresponds to TRBD1 (6 bases). With 8 bases removed from V and 0 bases from J, the gap between germline ends came to 11 bases. Germline V CDR1 and CDR2: WNHNN, SYGVQD (reference sequence). The CDR3 has 14 residues. DNA for the CDR3: TGCGCCAGCGGAGGACAGCCCTCTGGAAACACCATATATTTT. Its protein product is CASGGQPSGNTIYF.

The chain couples TRBV5-1 to TRBJ2-1; 7 bases align to TRBD1. The CDR3 runs 15 residues. J was trimmed by 4 bases and V by 3 bases; bases with no gene match: 7. Germline CDR1 is SGHRS and CDR2 is YFSETQ. The CDR3 region is CASSYQGGDYNEQFF. The CDR3 coding sequence is TGCGCCAGCAGCTACCAAGGGGGCGATTACAATGAGCAGTTCTTC.

V is TRBV7-8 and J is TRBJ2-1; tentative D call: TRBD2 (5 bases). Germline V gene lookup returns CDR1 SGHVS and CDR2 FQNEAQ. V was shortened by 0 bases and J by 8 bases, with 14 bases between the two germline ends. The CDR3 spans 15 residues. In DNA form, the CDR3 reads TGTGCCAGCAGCTTAGCGTGGGAGTCCGACGATGAGCAGTTCTTC. Translation gives CASSLAWESDDEQFF.

The rearrangement links TRBV11-2 to TRBJ1-1; D is perhaps TRBD1 (6 bases). The CDR3 has 13 residues. Germline values: CDR1 SGHAT, CDR2 FQNNGV. Trimming took off 4 bases at V and 4 bases at J, with 10 bases between the two ends. The CDR3 loop is CASSSVGGTEAFF. CDR3 nucleotides: TGTGCCAGCAGCTCAGTAGGGGGCACTGAAGCTTTCTTT.

The chain couples TRBV4-3 to TRBJ1-2; D is ambiguous. V lost 2 bases, J lost 2 bases, and 12 bases lay in between. Germline V gives CDR1 LGHNA, CDR2 YSLEER. The CDR3 consists of 15 residues. The CDR3, as DNA: TGCGCCAGCAGCCAATCAACGACGTCCAACTATGGCTACACCTTC. Protein sequence: CASSQSTTSNYGYTF.

The V call is TRBV19, the J call TRBJ2-2; D remains ambiguous. V shed 7 bases and J shed 4 bases, with 13 bases lying between them. The CDR3 spans 14 residues. Germline values: CDR1 LNHDA, CDR2 SQIVND (reference sequence). Here the CDR3 reads CASTWAEGTGELFF. CDR3 bases: TGTGCCAGTACTTGGGCTGAAGGCACCGGGGAGCTGTTTTTT.

V and J are TRBV7-2 and TRBJ1-5; D not resolved. The germline V and J ends were trimmed by 5 bases and 6 bases, with 11 bases remaining between them. From germline, CDR1 is SGHTA and CDR2 FQGNSA. This CDR3 contains 13 residues. This chain's CDR3 is CASSPAPGQPQHF. DNA of the CDR3: TGTGCCAGCAGCCCAGCACCGGGTCAGCCCCAGCATTTT.

In regard to this clone: Other nucleotide sequences from this sample produce the same CDR3. The chain recombines TRBV5-1 with TRBJ2-1; no reliable D call. Per germline, CDR1 SGHRS and CDR2 YFSETQ. Trimming left V 0 bases short and J 2 bases short, with 6 bases between. The CDR3 is made up of 14 amino acids. The CDR3 nucleotides are TGCGCCAGCAGCTTGGATCAGGCCTACAATGAGCAGTTCTTC. Protein product: CASSLDQAYNEQFF.

This chain uses TRBV3-1 (or the pseudogene TRBV3-2) with TRBJ2-1; D possibly corresponds to TRBD2 (6 bases). Trimming took 4 bases from V and 7 from J, leaving 14 bases between them. The CDR3 totals 14 residues. The germline V gene encodes CDR1 LGHDT and CDR2 YNNKEL (reference sequence). This CDR3 is CASSPSRAGNEQFF. As DNA, the CDR3 is TGTGCCAGCAGCCCTTCTAGGGCGGGGAATGAGCAGTTCTTC.

The rearrangement joins TRBV19 to TRBJ2-7, with TRBD1 as a possible D gene (5 bases). The CDR3 is made up of 15 amino acids. The germline V and J ends were trimmed by 2 bases and 0 bases, with 11 bases remaining between them. The V gene's germline CDR1 is LNHDA and CDR2 SQIVND (reference sequence). The CDR3 DNA reads TGTGCCAGTAGTATACGGCAGGGAATCTCCTACGAGCAGTACTTC. Its protein product is CASSIRQGISYEQYF.

The chain links TRBV24-1 to TRBJ1-5; D possibly corresponds to TRBD1 (5 bases). V was shortened by 9 bases and J by 5 bases, with 13 bases between the two germline ends. In germline, CDR1 is KGHDR, CDR2 SFDVKD. CDR3 length: 13 amino acids. CDR3 in amino acids: CATATGDYQPQHF. CDR3 nucleotides: TGTGCCACCGCCACAGGAGACTATCAGCCCCAGCATTTT.

On this clone: Its ends do not fully match the called genes, so a read error is possible. The chain is built from TRBV19 and TRBJ1-1; 7 positions match TRBD1. CDR3 length: 13 residues. Per the germline V gene, CDR1 is LNHDA and CDR2 is SQIVND (reference sequence). The CDR3 bases are TGTGCCAGTAGGTACCAGACAGGGACTGCAGCTTTCTTT. The encoded protein is CASRYQTGTAAFF.

The J gene is TRBJ1-5, the V gene TRBV28; 7 nucleotides line up with TRBD1. The CDR3 extends over 14 amino acids. J lost 2 bases, V lost 6 bases, and 4 bases had no gene match. Germline-derived CDR1 and CDR2 are MDHEN and SYDVKM. This chain's CDR3 is CASSSGGGNQPQHF. The DNA for the CDR3 is TGTGCCAGCAGCTCAGGGGGTGGCAATCAGCCCCAGCATTTT.

This clone was detected once. This rearrangement joins TRBV5-1 to TRBJ1-2; 12 nucleotides line up with TRBD1. Germline CDR1 and CDR2: SGHRS and YFSETQ. This CDR3 spans 15 amino acids. Germline trimming cut 2 bases from V and 7 bases from J; bases unmatched to any gene: 6. DNA for the CDR3: TGCGCCAGCAGCTTAACCGGGACAGGGGGCTTTGGCTACACCTTC. Translation: CASSLTGTGGFGYTF.

The chain couples TRBV3-1 (or the pseudogene TRBV3-2) to TRBJ1-5; no clear D gene. The CDR3 runs 13 residues. Germline CDR1 reads LGHDT; CDR2 reads YNNKEL (reference sequence). V lost 4 bases and J lost 6, with 10 bases in between. The CDR3 region is CASSPSGSQPQHF. The CDR3 DNA sequence: TGTGCCAGCAGCCCTTCTGGCAGTCAGCCCCAGCATTTT.

This chain links TRBV7-5 with TRBJ1-2. TRBV7-5 is termed a pseudogene. This CDR3 is 13 amino acids long. The DNA for the CDR3 is TGTGTCAGAAGGTTAACCCGGGACTATGGCTACACCTTC. Its protein is CVRRLTRDYGYTF.

This clone was seen only once. The sample contains more than one DNA sequence encoding this CDR3. This chain joins TRBV24-1 and TRBJ1-1; D gene uncertain. Germline V CDR1 and CDR2: KGHDR, SFDVKD. V lost 7 bases and J 0 bases, leaving 8 bases between the germline ends. The CDR3 covers 13 residues. The CDR3 DNA reads as TGTGCCACCAGAGGCCAATTGAACACTGAAGCTTTCTTT. Its protein product is CATRGQLNTEAFF.

The chain has TRBV5-1 and TRBJ1-6; D unclear. CDR1 and CDR2 from the germline V gene are SGHRS and YFSETQ. This CDR3 has 13 amino acids. Trimming stripped 4 bases from V and 8 bases from J, with 10 bases between. This CDR3 reads CASSPEPDSPLHF. In DNA form, the CDR3 reads TGCGCCAGCAGCCCGGAGCCTGATTCACCCCTCCACTTT.

V is TRBV19 and J is TRBJ1-2, with 7 bases identical to TRBD1. The CDR3 length is 13 residues. The V gene's germline CDR1 is LNHDA and CDR2 SQIVND (reference sequence). V was pared by 1 base and J by 12 bases, with 8 bases of the junction left unmatched. The chain's CDR3 is CASSIGTGTADTF. The DNA for the CDR3 is TGTGCCAGTAGTATAGGAACCGGGACAGCTGACACCTTC.